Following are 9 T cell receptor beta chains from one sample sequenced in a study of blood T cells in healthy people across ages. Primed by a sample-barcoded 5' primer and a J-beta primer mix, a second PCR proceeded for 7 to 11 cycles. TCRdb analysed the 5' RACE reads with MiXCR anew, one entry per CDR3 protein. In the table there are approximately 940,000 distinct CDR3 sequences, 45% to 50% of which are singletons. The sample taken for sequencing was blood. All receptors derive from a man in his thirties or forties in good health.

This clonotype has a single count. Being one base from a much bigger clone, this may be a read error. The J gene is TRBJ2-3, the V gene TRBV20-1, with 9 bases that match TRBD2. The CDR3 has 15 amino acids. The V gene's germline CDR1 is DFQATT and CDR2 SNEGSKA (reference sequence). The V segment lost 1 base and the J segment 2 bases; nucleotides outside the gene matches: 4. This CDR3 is CSARVAGEHTDTQYF. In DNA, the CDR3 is TGCAGTGCTAGAGTAGCGGGGGAACACACAGATACGCAGTATTTT.

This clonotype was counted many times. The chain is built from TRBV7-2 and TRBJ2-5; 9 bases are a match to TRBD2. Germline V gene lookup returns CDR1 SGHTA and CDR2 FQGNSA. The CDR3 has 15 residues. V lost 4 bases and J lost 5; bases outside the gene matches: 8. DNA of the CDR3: TGTGCCAGCAGCTCTATAGCGGGGGTAGGGGAGACCCAGTACTTC. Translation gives CASSSIAGVGETQYF.

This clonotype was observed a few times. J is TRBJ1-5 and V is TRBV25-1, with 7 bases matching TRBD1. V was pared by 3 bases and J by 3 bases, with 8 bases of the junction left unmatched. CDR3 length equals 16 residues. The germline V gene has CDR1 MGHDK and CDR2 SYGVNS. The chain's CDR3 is CASSDSNRGINQPQHF. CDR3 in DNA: TGTGCCAGCAGTGACTCTAACAGGGGAATCAATCAGCCCCAGCATTTT. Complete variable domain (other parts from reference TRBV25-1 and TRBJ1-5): EADIYQTPRYLVIGTGKKITLECSQTMGHDKMYWYQQDPGMELHLIHYSYGVNSTEKGDLSSESTVSRIRTEHFPLTLESARPSHTSQYLCASSDSNRGINQPQHFGDGTRLSIL.

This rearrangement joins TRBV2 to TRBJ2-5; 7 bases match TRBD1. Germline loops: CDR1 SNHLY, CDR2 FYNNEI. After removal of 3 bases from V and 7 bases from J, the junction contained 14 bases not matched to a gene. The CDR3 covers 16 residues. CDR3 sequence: CASSDRPQGKIGTQYF. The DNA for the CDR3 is TGTGCCAGCAGTGATCGTCCACAGGGGAAAATAGGGACCCAGTACTTC.

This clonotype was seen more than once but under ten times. For the CDR3, the DNA is TGCGCCAGCAGCCAAGTCCCAGCACGTGGCTACGAGCAGTACTTC. Protein: CASSQVPARGYEQYF. The V gene is TRBV4-1, the J gene TRBJ2-7, with D unclear. The CDR3 contains 15 residues. Deletions cut 1 base from V and 3 bases from J, with 13 bases between. The germline CDR1 and CDR2 sequences are MGHRA and YSYEKL.

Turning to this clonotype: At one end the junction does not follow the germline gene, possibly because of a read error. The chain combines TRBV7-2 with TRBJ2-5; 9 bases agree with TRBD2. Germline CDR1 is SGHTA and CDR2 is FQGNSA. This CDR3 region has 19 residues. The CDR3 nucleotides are TGTGCCAGCAGCTTAGCGGGTCGTAGACTAGCGGAGTGCCAAGGGACCCAGTACTTC. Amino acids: CASSLAGRRLAECQGTQYF.

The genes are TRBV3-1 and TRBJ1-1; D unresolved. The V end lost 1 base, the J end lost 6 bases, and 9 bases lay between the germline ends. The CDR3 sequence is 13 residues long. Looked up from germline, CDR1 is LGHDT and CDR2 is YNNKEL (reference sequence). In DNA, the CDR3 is TGTGCCAGCAGCCAAGGGCAGGCGGCTGAAGCTTTCTTT. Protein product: CASSQGQAAEAFF.

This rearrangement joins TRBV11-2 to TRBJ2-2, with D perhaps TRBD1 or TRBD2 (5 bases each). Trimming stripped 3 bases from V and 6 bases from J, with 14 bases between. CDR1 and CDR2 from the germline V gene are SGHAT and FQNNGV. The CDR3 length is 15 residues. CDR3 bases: TGTGCCAGCAGCTTTGGGGGTAGGAAGTCCGGGGAGCTGTTTTTT. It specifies CASSFGGRKSGELFF.

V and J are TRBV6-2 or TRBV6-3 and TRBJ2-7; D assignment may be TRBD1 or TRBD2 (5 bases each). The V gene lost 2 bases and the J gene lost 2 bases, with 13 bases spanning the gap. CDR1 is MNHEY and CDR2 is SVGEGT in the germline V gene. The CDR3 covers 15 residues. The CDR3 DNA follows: TGTGCCAGCAGTTACCGGCCGCAGGGACCCTACGAGCAGTACTTC. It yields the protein CASSYRPQGPYEQYF.